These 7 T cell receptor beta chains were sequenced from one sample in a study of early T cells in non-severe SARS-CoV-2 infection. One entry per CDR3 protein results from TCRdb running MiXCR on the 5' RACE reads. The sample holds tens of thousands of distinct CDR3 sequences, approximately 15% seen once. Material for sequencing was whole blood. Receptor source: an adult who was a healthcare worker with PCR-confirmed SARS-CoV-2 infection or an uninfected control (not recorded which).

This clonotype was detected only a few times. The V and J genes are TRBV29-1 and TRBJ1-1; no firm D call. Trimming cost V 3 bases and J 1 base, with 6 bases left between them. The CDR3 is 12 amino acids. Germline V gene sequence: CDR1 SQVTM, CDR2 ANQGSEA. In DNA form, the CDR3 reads TGCAGCGTTGAGTGGTCGAACACTGAAGCTTTCTTT. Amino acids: CSVEWSNTEAFF.

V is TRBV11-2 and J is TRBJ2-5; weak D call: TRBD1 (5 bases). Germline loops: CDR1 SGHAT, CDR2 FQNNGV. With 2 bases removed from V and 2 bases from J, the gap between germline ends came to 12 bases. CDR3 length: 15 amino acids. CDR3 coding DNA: TGTGCCAGCAGCTTACGAGACAGTTGGCAAGAGACCCAGTACTTC. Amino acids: CASSLRDSWQETQYF.

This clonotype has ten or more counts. CDR3 coding DNA: TGTGCCAGCAGCTCCCTCTACAATGAGCAGTTCTTC. Translation gives CASSSLYNEQFF. This rearrangement joins TRBV7-8 to TRBJ2-1; no definite D call. The V gene lost 4 bases and the J gene lost 3 bases, with 4 bases spanning the gap. Germline V CDR1 and CDR2: SGHVS, FQNEAQ. The CDR3 is 12 residues long.

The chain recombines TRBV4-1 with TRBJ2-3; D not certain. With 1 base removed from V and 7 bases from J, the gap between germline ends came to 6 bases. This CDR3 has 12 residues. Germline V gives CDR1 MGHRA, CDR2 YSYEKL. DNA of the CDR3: TGCGCCAGCAGCCAAGGTTTTTATACGCAGTATTTT. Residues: CASSQGFYTQYF.

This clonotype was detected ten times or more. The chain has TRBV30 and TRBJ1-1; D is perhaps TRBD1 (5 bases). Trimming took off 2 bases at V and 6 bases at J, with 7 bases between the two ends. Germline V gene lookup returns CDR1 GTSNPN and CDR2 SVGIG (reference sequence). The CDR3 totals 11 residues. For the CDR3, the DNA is TGTGCCTGGAGTCCCAGGGCTGAAGCTTTCTTT. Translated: CAWSPRAEAFF. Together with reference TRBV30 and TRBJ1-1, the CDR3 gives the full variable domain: SQTIHQWPATLVQPVGSPLSLECTVEGTSNPNLYWYRQAAGRGLQLLFYSVGIGQISSEVPQNLSASRPQDRQFILSSKKLLLSDSGFYLCAWSPRAEAFFGQGTRLTVV.

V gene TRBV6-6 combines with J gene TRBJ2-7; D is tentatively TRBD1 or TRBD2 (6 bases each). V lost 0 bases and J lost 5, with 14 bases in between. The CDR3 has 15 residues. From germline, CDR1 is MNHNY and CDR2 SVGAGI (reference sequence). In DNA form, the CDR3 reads TGTGCCAGCAGTTACTCGAGAGGGGGGAAGGACGAGCAGTACTTC. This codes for CASSYSRGGKDEQYF.

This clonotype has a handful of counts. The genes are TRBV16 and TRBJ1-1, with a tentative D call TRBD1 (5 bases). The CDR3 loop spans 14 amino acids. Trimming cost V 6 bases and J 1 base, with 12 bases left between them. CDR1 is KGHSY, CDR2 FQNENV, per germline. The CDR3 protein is CASRLFTGNTEAFF. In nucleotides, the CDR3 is TGTGCCAGCAGACTATTCACAGGGAACACTGAAGCTTTCTTT. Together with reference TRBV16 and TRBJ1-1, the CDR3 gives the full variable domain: GEEVAQTPKHLVRGEGQKAKLYCAPIKGHSYVFWYQQVLKNEFKFLISFQNENVFDETGMPKERFSAKCLPNSPCSLEIQATKLEDSAVYFCASRLFTGNTEAFFGQGTRLTVV.